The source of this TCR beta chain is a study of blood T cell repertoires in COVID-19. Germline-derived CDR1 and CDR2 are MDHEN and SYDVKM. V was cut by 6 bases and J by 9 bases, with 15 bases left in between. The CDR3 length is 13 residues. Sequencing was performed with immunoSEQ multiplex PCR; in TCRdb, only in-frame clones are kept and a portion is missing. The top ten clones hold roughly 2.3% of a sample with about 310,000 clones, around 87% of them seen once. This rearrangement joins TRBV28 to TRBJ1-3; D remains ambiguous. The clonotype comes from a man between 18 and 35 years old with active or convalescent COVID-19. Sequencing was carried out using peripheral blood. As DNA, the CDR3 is TGTGCCAGCAGCCTGAGACGGCCGGGCACCATATATTTT. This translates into CASSLRRPGTIYF.